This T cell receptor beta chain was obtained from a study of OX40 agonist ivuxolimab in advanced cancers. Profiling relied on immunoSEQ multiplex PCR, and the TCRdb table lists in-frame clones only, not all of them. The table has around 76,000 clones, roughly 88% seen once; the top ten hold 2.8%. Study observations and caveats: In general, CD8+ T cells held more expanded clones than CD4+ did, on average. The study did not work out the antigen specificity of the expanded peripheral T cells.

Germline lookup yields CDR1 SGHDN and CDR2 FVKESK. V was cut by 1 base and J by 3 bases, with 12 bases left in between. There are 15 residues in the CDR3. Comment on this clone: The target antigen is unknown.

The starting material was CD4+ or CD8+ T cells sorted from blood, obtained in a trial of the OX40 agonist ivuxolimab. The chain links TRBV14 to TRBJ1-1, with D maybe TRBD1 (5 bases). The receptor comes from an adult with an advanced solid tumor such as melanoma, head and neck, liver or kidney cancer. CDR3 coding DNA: TGTGCCAGCAGCCAAGCATGGGGGGTGGACACTGAAGCTTTCTTT. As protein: CASSQAWGVDTEAFF. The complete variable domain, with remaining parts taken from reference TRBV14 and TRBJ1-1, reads EAGVTQFPSHSVIEKGQTVTLRCDPISGHDNLYWYRRVMGKEIKFLLHFVKESKQDESGMPNNRFLAERTGGTYSTLKVQPAELEDSGVYFCASSQAWGVDTEAFFGQGTRLTVV.